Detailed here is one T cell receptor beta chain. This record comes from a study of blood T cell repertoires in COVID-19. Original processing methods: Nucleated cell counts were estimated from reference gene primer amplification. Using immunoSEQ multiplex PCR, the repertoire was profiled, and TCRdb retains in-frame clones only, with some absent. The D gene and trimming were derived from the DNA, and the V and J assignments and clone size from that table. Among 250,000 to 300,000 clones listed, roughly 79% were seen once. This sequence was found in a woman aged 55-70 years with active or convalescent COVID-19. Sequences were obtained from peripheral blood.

Here the CDR3 reads CACWGTGAYQETQYF. DNA for the CDR3: TGTGCCTGCTGGGGGACAGGGGCGTACCAAGAGACCCAGTACTTC. This chain joins TRBV30 and TRBJ2-5; TRBD1 agrees at 10 bases. The ends lost 6 bases at V and 0 bases at J; junction bases unmatched: 7. Germline V gene data show CDR1 as GTSNPN and CDR2 as SVGIG (reference sequence). The CDR3 contains 15 residues.